The text below deals with one TCR beta chain. These data originate in a study of T cells in Graves' hyperthyroidism and ophthalmopathy. Used for diagnoses were clinical symptoms, serum thyroxine and TRAb, thyroid ultrasound and orbital computed tomography. The PBMCs were taken from about 10 ml of fresh peripheral blood. The ends lost 5 bases at V and 4 bases at J; junction bases unmatched: 7. The CDR3 loop spans 17 amino acids. Looked up from germline, CDR1 is SGHVS and CDR2 is FNYEAQ. It was RNA transcripts that yielded the amplified TCR beta CDR3 regions. TCR CDR3 regions were first amplified by RT-PCR with HTBI primers. TCRdb called the multiplex PCR reads again in MiXCR, with one record for every CDR3 protein. The table records nearly 600,000 distinct CDR3 sequences, 14% of them present only once.

The sequenced material came from blood. The chain has TRBV7-6 and TRBJ2-3, with 15 bases fitting TRBD2. This TCR was recovered from a woman under 30 with Graves' ophthalmopathy. CDR3 bases: TGTGCCAGCAGCGCCCGGACTAGCGGGAGGGACGCAGATACGCAGTATTTT. This encodes CASSARTSGRDADTQYF. The entire variable domain, with the rest obtained from reference TRBV7-6 and TRBJ2-3, is as follows: GAGVSQSPRYKVTKRGQDVALRCDPISGHVSLYWYRQALGQGPEFLTYFNYEAQQDKSGLPNDRFSAERPEGSISTLTIQRTEQRDSAMYRCASSARTSGRDADTQYFGPGTRLTVL.